This T cell receptor beta chain was sequenced during a study of STAT3 mutations in large granular lymphocyte leukemia. CDR3 length equals 12 residues. Germline V CDR1 and CDR2: SGHTA, FQGNSA. Trimming left V 0 bases short and J 13 bases short, with 12 bases between. General observations from the study: TCR clonotype switching after therapy occurred in about 30% of the 18 patients. At least one immunodominant TCR beta clonotype appeared in every T-cell large granular lymphocyte leukemia patient.

Comments on this clone: The target antigen is unknown.

The assay was immunoSEQ multiplex PCR, and TCRdb's table has in-frame clones only and misses some. The table shows 35,000 to 40,000 clones, with approximately 90% occurring only once. The gene calls are TRBV7-2 and TRBJ1-2, with D unclear. Sequenced material: PBMCs. The TCR was taken from a human donor with T large granular lymphocyte leukemia. Some clones in this sample may be carry-over from other donors' samples. The CDR3 is CASSLAPSGPTF. The CDR3 DNA reads as TGTGCCAGCAGCTTAGCTCCCTCAGGACCCACCTTC.